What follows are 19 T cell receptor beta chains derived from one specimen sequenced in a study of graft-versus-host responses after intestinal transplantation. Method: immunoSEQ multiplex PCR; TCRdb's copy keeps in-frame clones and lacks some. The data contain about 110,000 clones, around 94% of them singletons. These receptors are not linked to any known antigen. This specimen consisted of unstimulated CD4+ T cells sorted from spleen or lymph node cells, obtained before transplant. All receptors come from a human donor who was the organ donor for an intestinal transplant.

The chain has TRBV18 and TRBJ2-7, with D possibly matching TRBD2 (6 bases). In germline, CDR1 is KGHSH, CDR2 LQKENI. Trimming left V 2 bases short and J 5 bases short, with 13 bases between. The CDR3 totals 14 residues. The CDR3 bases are TGTGCCAGCTCACCAGGACTACCTCAACACGAGCAGTACTTC. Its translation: CASSPGLPQHEQYF.

The chain's CDR3 is CASSATQETQYF. CDR3 coding DNA: TGTGCCAGCAGCGCCACCCAAGAGACCCAGTACTTC. This chain uses TRBV7-2 with TRBJ2-5; the D is unclear. The CDR3 has 12 amino acids. The germline gives CDR1 SGHTA, CDR2 FQGNSA. V was pared by 5 bases and J by 1 base, with 5 bases between.

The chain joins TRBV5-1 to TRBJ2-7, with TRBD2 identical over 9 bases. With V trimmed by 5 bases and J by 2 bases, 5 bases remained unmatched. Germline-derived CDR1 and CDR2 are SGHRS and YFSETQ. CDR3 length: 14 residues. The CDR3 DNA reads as TGCGCCAGCAGTCGTAGCGGGGGCCCCTACGAGCAGTACTTC. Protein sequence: CASSRSGGPYEQYF. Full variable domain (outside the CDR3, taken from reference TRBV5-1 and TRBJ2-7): KAGVTQTPRYLIKTRGQQVTLSCSPISGHRSVSWYQQTPGQGLQFLFEYFSETQRNKGNFPGRFSGRQFSNSRSEMNVSTLELGDSALYLCASSRSGGPYEQYFGPGTRLTVT.

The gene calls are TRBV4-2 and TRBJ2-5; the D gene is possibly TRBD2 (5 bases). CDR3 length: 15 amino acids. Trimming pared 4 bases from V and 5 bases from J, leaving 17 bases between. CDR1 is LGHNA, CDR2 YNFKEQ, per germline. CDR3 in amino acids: CASSPRGGGWETQYF. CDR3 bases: TGTGCCAGCAGCCCCCGCGGTGGAGGATGGGAGACCCAGTACTTC.

The CDR3 is CASNKGVGANVLTF. For the CDR3, the DNA is TGTGCCAGTAACAAAGGCGTCGGGGCCAACGTCCTGACTTTC. This chain uses TRBV19 with TRBJ2-6; D not resolved. Germline CDR1 reads LNHDA; CDR2 reads SQIVND (reference sequence). V lost 7 bases and J lost 4, with 11 bases in between. This CDR3 is 14 amino acids long. Drawing the rest from reference TRBV19 and TRBJ2-6, the complete variable domain is DGGITQSPKYLFRKEGQNVTLSCEQNLNHDAMYWYRQDPGQGLRLIYYSQIVNDFQKGDIAEGYSVSREKKESFPLTVTSAQKNPTAFYLCASNKGVGANVLTFGAGSRLTVL.

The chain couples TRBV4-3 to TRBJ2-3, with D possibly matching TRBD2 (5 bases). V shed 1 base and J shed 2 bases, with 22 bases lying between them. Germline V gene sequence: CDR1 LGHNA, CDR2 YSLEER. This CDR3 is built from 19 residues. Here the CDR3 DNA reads TGCGCCAGCAGCCAAGTAGCACGAGGAGGCAGCAAGATCACAGATACGCAGTATTTT. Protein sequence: CASSQVARGGSKITDTQYF.

The CDR3 DNA sequence: TGTGCCAGCAGCTTAGGGCCGGGGGCCAATCAGCCCCAGCATTTT. This gives the protein CASSLGPGANQPQHF. This sequence joins TRBV7-2 and TRBJ1-5; tentative D call: TRBD1 (6 bases). CDR1 is SGHTA and CDR2 is FQGNSA in the germline V gene. The CDR3 contains 15 residues. Trimming pared 1 base from V and 3 bases from J, leaving 10 bases between.

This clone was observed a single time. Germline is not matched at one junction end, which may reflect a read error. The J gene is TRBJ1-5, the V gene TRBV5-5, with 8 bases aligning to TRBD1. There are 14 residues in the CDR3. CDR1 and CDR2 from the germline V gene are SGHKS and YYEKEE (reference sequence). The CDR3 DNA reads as TGTACCAGCAGCTTTCGGGACAGGCTAGCGCCCCAGCATTTT. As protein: CTSSFRDRLAPQHF. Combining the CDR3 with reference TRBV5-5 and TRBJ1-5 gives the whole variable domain DAGVTQSPTHLIKTRGQQVTLRCSPISGHKSVSWYQQVLGQGPQFIFQYYEKEERGRGNFPDRFSARQFPNYSSELNVNALLLGDSALYLCTSSFRDRLAPQHFGDGTRLSIL.

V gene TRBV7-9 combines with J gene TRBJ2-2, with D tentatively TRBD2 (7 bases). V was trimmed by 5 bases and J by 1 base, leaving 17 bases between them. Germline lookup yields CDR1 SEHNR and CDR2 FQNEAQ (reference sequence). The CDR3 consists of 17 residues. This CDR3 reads CASSPGGGRGNTGELFF. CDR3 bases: TGTGCCAGCAGCCCGGGGGGCGGGAGAGGGAACACCGGGGAGCTGTTTTTT.

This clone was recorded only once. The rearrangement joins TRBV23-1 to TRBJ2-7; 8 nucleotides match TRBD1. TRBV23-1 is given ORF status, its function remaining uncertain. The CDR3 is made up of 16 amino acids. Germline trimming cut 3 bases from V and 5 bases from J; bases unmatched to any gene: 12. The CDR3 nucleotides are TGCGCCAGCAGTCATCCCTCGCGACAGGGGCCCAACGAGCAGTACTTC. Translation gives CASSHPSRQGPNEQYF.

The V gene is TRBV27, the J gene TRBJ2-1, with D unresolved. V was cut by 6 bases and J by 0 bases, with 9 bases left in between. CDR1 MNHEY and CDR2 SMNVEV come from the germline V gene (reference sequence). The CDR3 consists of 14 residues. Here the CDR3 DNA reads TGTGCCAGCAGGCTTATTGACTCCTACAATGAGCAGTTCTTC. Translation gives CASRLIDSYNEQFF.

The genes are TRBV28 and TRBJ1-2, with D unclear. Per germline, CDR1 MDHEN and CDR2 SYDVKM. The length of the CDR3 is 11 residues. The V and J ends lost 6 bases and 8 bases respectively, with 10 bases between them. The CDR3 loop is CASRALVGYTF. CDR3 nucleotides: TGTGCCAGCAGGGCCTTAGTCGGCTACACCTTC.

The CDR3 is CASLLAGRAGYTF. The CDR3 DNA sequence: TGTGCCAGCCTTCTGGCGGGGCGAGCCGGCTACACCTTC. J is TRBJ1-2 and V is TRBV6-5; the D gene is possibly TRBD1 (5 bases). Trimming cost V 8 bases and J 8 bases, with 18 bases left between them. The CDR3 has 13 residues. Germline-derived CDR1 and CDR2 are MNHEY and SVGAGI.

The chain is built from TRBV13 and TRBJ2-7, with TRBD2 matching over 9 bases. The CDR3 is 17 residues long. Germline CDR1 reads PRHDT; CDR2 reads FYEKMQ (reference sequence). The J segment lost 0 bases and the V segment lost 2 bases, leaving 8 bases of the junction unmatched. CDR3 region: CASSLNGLAPSSYEQYF. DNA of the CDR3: TGTGCCAGCAGCTTAAATGGACTAGCGCCGAGCTCCTACGAGCAGTACTTC.

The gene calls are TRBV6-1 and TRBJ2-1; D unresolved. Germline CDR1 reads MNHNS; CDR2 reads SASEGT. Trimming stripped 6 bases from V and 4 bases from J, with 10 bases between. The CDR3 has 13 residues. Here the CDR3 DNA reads TGTGCCAGCAGGAGAGACACTTACAATGAGCAGTTCTTC. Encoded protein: CASRRDTYNEQFF.

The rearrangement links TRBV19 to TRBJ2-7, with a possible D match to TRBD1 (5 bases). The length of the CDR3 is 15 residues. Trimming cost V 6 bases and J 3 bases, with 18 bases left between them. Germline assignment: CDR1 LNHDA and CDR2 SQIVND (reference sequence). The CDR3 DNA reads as TGTGCCAGTAGCCCCCCAGTTGGGGCGGTCTACGAGCAGTACTTC. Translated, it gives CASSPPVGAVYEQYF.

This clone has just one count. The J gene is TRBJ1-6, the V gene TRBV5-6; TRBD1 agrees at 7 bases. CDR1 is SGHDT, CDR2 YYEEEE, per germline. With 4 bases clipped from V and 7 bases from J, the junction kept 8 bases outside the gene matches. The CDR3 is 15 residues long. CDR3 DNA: TGTGCCAGCAGCCTTTACGGGACAGCCAATTCACCCCTCCACTTT. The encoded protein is CASSLYGTANSPLHF.

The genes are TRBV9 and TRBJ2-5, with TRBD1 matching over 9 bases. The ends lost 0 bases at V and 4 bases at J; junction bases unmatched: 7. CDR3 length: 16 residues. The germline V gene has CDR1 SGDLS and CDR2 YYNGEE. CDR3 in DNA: TGTGCCAGCAGCGTAGGAAACAGGGGGCTAGCAGAGACCCAGTACTTC. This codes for CASSVGNRGLAETQYF.

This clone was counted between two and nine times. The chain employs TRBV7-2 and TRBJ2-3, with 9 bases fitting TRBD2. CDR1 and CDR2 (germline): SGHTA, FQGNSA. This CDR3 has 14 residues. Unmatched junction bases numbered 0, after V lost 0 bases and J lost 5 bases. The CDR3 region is CASSLASGRDTQYF. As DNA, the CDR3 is TGTGCCAGCAGCTTAGCTAGCGGGAGAGATACGCAGTATTTT. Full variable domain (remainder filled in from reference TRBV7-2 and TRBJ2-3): GAGVSQSPSNKVTEKGKDVELRCDPISGHTALYWYRQSLGQGLEFLIYFQGNSAPDKSGLPSDRFSAERTGGSVSTLTIQRTQQEDSAVYLCASSLASGRDTQYFGPGTRLTVL.